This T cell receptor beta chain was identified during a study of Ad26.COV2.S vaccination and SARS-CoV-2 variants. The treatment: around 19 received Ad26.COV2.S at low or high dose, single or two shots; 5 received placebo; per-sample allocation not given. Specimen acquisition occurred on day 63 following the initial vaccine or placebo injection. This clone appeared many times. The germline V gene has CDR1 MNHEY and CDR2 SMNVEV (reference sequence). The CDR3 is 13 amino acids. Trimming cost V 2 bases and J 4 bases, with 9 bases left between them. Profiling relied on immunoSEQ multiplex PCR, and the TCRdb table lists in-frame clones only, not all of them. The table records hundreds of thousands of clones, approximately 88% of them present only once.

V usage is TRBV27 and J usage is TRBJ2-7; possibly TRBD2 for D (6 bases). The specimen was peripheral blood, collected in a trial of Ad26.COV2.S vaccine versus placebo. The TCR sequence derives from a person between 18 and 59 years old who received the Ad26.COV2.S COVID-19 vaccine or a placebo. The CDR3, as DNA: TGTGCCAGCAGTTTAGCCAGCGGGTACGAGCAGTACTTC. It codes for CASSLASGYEQYF.